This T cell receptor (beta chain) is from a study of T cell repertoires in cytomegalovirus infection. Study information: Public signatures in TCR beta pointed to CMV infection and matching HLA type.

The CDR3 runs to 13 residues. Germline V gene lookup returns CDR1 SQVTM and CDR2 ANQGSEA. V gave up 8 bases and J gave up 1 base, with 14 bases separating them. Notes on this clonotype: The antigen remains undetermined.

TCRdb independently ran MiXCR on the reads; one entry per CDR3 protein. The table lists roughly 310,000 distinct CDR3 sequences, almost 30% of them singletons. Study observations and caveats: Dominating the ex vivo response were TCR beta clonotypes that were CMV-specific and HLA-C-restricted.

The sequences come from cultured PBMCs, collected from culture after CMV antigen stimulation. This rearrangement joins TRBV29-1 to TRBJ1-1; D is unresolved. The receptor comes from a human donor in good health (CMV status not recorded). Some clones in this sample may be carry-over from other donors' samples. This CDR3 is CSTAVGSNTEAFF. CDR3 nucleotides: TGCAGCACTGCGGTCGGGTCGAACACTGAAGCTTTCTTT.